This T cell receptor beta chain emerged from a study of blood T cell repertoires in COVID-19 (dated by TCRdb to the early 2020s). About the study as a whole: The collaborator samples originated in the United States, Italy and Spain and spanned the acute and convalescent phases of COVID-19. The prospective study material was composed of cDNA or gDNA derived from T cells, B-cell-depleted T cells, or PBMCs. The samples were drawn from the first 160 participants of the ongoing ImmuneRACE study and from over a thousand subjects provided by 6 global collaborators. A de-identified subject ID, COVID-19 status, age in years and sex were almost always included in the sample metadata. HLA class I and class II types, where available, came from metadata supplied by the sample provider rather than from assay-based typing. The dataset comprised deeply sampled blood TCRbeta repertoires from subjects exposed to, actively infected with, or recovered from COVID-19. The repertoires were released in a freely available public database intended as a resource for research on the immune response to SARS-CoV-2. Summary of the overall study and its limitations: How much clinical and demographic metadata was included differed by source and by participant, and the metadata was provided uncurated.

As encoded in the germline V gene (reference sequence), CDR1 is SGHKS while CDR2 is YYEKEE. The CDR3 measures 14 amino acids from cysteine to phenylalanine. CDR3 DNA is the only sequence kept; it has 42 bases, read in frame from the first base. After removal of 2 bases from V and 7 bases from J, the junction retains 3 bases not matched to a gene. Whole blood was collected in K2EDTA tubes by collaborating institutions according to the institutions' own protocols. For TCRbeta analysis, collaborators shipped samples in one of three forms: frozen whole blood, isolated PBMCs, or DNA extracted from either of those sample types. TCRbeta CDR3 regions were amplified from genomic DNA using the immunoSEQ Assay, a bias-controlled multiplex PCR. The paper's processing steps were these. Nucleated cell counts per sample were estimated from amplification of reference gene primers within the assay. To quantify the absolute abundance of each unique TCRbeta CDR3 rearrangement, sequence reads were collapsed and filtered. Productive Simpson clonality was computed per sample as the square root of Simpson's diversity index over productive rearrangements. TCRdb limited this immuneACCESS table to in-frame rearrangements with V and J called. A share of clones is missing; checked studies link under half to unresolved V genes, and the rest is unexplained. That table is the source of V, J and clone size, and D and trimming were worked out from the DNA. The sample table holds roughly 170,000 clones, of which about 88% were seen once. The ten most abundant clones make up more than 25% of the sample.

About this clone itself: The specificity of this receptor is unknown. Base qualities were left out, and no much larger clone turns up one base away.

Sequenced material: peripheral blood. Rearrangement joined TRBV5-5 to TRBJ2-1, with 10 central nucleotides matching TRBD1. The TCR was taken from a man aged 55-75 years with acute or convalescent COVID-19. The CDR3 has the sequence CASSLPGQGNEQFF. The DNA is as follows: TGTGCCAGCAGCTTACCGGGACAGGGGAATGAGCAGTTCTTC.